The subject of this entry is one T cell receptor beta chain. As yet, its antigen is unknown. This specimen belongs to a study of cytomegalovirus exposure and HLA in healthy donors. Losses at the gene ends were 4 bases for V and 7 bases for J; bases not matched to a gene: 9. Germline lookup yields CDR1 SGHAT and CDR2 FQNNGV. The CDR3 covers 16 residues. Use of 60 Vbeta and 13 Jbeta primers characterized the PCR. Here immunoSEQ multiplex PCR was the method, and the copy in TCRdb shows in-frame clones only, minus some. Of 150,000 to 200,000 clones detected, 75% to 85% appear once; the ten largest clones hold 3.7%. The study, taken as a whole, reports: Later analysis revealed greater clonal expansion in HLA-associated TCR beta chains than in equally common others.

The genes are TRBV11-2 and TRBJ2-2, with 10 nucleotides matching TRBD2. The sample taken for sequencing was PBMCs. The clonotype comes from a woman aged 60-75 years in good health and CMV-seropositive. CDR3 sequence reads: CASSSPAGGPSGELFF. The CDR3 DNA follows: TGTGCCAGCAGCTCACCAGCGGGAGGGCCAAGCGGGGAGCTGTTTTTT.